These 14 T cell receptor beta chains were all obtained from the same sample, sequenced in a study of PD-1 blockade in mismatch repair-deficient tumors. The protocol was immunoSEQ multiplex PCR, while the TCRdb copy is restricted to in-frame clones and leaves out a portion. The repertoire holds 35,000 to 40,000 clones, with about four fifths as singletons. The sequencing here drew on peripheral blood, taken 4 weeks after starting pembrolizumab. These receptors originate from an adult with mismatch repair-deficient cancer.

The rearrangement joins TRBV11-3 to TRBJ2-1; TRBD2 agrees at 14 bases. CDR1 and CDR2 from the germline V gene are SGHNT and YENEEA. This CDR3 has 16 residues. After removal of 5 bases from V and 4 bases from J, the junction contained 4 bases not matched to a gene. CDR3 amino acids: CASSPRTSGRYNEQFF. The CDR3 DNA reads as TGTGCCAGCAGCCCGCGGACTAGCGGGAGGTACAATGAGCAGTTCTTC.

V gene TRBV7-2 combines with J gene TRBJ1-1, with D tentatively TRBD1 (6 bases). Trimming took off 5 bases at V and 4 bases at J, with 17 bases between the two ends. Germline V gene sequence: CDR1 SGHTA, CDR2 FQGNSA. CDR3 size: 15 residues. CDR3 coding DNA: TGTGCCAGCAGCCCGTCTGTTGGGGGGCTCACTGAAGCTTTCTTT. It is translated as CASSPSVGGLTEAFF.

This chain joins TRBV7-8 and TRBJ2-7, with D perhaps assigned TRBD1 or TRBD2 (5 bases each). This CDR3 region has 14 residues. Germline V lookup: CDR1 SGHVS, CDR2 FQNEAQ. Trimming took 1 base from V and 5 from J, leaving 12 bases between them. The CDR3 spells CASSLGGMAHEQYF. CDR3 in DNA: TGTGCCAGCAGCTTAGGGGGGATGGCCCACGAGCAGTACTTC.

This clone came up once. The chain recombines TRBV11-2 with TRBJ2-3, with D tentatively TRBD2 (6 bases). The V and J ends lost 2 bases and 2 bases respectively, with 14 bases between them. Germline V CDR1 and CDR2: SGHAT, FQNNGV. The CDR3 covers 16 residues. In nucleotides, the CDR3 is TGTGCCAGCAGCTTACTACCGGGACTCTACACAGATACGCAGTATTTT. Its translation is CASSLLPGLYTDTQYF. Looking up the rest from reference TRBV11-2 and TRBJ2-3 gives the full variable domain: EAGVAQSPRYKIIEKRQSVAFWCNPISGHATLYWYQQILGQGPKLLIQFQNNGVVDDSQLPKDRFSAERLKGVDSTLKIQPAKLEDSAVYLCASSLLPGLYTDTQYFGPGTRLTVL.

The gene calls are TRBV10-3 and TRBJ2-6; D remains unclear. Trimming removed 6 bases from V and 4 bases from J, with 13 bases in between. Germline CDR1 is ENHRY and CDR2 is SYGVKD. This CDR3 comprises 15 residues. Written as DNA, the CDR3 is TGTGCCATCAGGACTGGTTCGGACGGGGCCAACGTCCTGACTTTC. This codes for CAIRTGSDGANVLTF.

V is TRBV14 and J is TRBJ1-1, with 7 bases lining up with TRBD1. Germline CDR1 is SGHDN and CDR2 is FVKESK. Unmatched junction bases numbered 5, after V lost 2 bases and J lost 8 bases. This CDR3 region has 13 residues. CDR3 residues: CASSQNTGAEAFF. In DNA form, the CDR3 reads TGTGCCAGCAGCCAAAACACAGGGGCCGAAGCTTTCTTT.

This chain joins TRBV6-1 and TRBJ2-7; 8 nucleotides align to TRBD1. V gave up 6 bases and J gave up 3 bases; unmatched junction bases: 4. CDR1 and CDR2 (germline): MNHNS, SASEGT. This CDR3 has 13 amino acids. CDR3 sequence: CASRGTGLYEQYF. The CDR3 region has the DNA TGTGCCAGCAGGGGGACAGGACTCTACGAGCAGTACTTC.

The CDR3 loop reads CATAARRGTYEQYF. CDR3 nucleotide sequence: TGTGCCACCGCTGCAAGACGGGGGACCTACGAGCAGTACTTC. The chain is built from TRBV19 and TRBJ2-7, with D tentatively TRBD2 (6 bases). The V gene lost 10 bases and the J gene lost 2 bases, with 18 bases spanning the gap. This CDR3 spans 14 amino acids. Looked up from germline, CDR1 is LNHDA and CDR2 is SQIVND (reference sequence).

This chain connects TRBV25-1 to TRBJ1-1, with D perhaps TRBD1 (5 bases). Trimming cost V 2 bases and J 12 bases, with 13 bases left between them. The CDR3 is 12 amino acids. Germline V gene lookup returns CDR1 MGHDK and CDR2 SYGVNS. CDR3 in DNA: TGTGCCAGCAGTGAAAGGAGGGGATCAACTTTCTTT. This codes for CASSERRGSTFF.

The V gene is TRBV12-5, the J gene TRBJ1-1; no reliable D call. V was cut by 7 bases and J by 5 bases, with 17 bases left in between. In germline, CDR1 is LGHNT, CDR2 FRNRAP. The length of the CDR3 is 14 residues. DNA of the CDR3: TGTGCTAGTGCCCCTTGGGCTCTAGCGACTGAAGCTTTCTTT. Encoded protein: CASAPWALATEAFF. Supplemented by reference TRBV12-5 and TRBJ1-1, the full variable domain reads DARVTQTPRHKVTEMGQEVTMRCQPILGHNTVFWYRQTMMQGLELLAYFRNRAPLDDSGMPKDRFSAEMPDATLATLKIQPSEPRDSAVYFCASAPWALATEAFFGQGTRLTVV.

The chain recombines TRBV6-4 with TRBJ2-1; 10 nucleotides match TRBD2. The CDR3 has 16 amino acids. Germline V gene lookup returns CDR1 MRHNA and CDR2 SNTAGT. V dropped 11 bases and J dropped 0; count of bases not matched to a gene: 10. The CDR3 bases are TGTGCCCCAAAGAAGCGGGAGGGGAGCTCCTACAATGAGCAGTTCTTC. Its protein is CAPKKREGSSYNEQFF.

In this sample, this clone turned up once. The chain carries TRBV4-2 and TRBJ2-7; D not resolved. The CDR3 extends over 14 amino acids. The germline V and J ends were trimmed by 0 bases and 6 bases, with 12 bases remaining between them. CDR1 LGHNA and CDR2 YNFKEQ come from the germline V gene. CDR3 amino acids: CASSQEGPFGEQYF. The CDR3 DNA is TGTGCCAGCAGCCAAGAAGGGCCGTTCGGCGAGCAGTACTTC.

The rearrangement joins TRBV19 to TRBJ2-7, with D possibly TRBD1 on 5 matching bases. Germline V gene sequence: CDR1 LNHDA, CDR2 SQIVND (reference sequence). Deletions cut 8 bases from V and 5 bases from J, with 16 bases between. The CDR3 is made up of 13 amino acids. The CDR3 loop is CASRPTGLHEQYF. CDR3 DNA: TGTGCCAGTCGTCCTACAGGTTTACACGAGCAGTACTTC.

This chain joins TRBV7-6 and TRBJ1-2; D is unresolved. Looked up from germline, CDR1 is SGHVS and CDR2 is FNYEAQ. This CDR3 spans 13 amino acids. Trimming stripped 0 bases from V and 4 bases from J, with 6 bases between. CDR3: CASSLAASYGYTF. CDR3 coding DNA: TGTGCCAGCAGCTTAGCTGCGAGCTATGGCTACACCTTC.